Listed here is a single T cell receptor beta chain. Its matching antigen is unknown. Samples with a second dose at about 4 or about 12 weeks were pooled together. This table comes from immunoSEQ multiplex PCR, and its TCRdb copy is limited to in-frame clones, with some not included. Of 150,000 or so clones in the sample, about 90% were seen once. This CDR3 contains 14 residues. V was clipped by 3 bases and J by 3 bases, with 6 bases between them. Germline lookup yields CDR1 SEHNR and CDR2 FQNEAQ (reference sequence). The data were obtained in a study of T cell responses to AZD1222 COVID-19 vaccine. Study-wide findings and caveats: White British donors predominated, females outnumbered males, and clonal diversity was possibly underestimated.

This material consisted of peripheral blood, taken 28 days after the second AZD1222 dose. The TCR was taken from an adult who received the AZD1222 COVID-19 vaccine. The chain links TRBV7-9 to TRBJ1-6; unclear D gene. The CDR3 DNA reads as TGTGCCAGCAGCTTCACAGACTATAATTCACCCCTCCACTTT. It encodes CASSFTDYNSPLHF.